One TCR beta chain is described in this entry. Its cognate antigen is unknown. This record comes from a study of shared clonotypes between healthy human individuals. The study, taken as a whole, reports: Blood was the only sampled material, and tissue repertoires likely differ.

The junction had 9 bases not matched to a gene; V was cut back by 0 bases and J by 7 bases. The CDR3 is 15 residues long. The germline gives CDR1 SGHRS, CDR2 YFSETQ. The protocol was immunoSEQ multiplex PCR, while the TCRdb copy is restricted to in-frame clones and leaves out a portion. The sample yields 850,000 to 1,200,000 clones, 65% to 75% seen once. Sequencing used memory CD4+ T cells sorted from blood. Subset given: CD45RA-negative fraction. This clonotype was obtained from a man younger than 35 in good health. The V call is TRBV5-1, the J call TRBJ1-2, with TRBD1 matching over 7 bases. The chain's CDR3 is CASSLVGGYEFGYTF. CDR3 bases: TGCGCCAGCAGCTTGGTAGGGGGCTATGAGTTTGGCTACACCTTC.